This T cell receptor beta chain was obtained from a study of T cells in Graves' hyperthyroidism and ophthalmopathy (dated by TCRdb to between 2019 and 2020). About the study as a whole: Peripheral blood samples were taken at the time of initial diagnosis, prior to any treatment. TCR V-J signatures able to tell the groups apart were searched for in a discovery cohort of some 100 patients, of whom more than 40 had Graves' ophthalmopathy and some 60 had stable Graves' hyperthyroidism. After sampling, hyperthyroidism patients received methimazole starting at 30 mg daily, and ophthalmopathy patients received high-dose intravenous methylprednisolone. In about six Graves' hyperthyroidism patients, the study also compared T-cell repertoires from thyroid tissue with T-cell repertoires from blood. The 90 to 100 discovery patients were randomly split 7:3 into training and test sets. An independent validation cohort of about 19 hyperthyroidism patients and roughly 16 patients who later progressed to ophthalmopathy tested prospective prediction of ophthalmopathy. The paper reports TCR Vbeta CDR3 sequencing of some 140 peripheral blood samples: around 45 ophthalmopathy, over 70 hyperthyroidism and around 17 progressor patients. What the work shows at the level of the full study, not this receptor alone: A model built on a 13 V-J signature distinguished ophthalmopathy from stable hyperthyroidism, reaching approximately 89% sensitivity and about 81% specificity in cross-validation and 80%/75% in testing. Sample size was not statistically predetermined, and blinding of investigators to group allocation was not performed. During validation, the model predicted progression to ophthalmopathy a median of approximately 7 months ahead of onset, with almost 71% sensitivity and less than 85% specificity. Most expanded thyroid clonotypes (frequency above 0.001) were also detected in blood, a finding suggesting that blood repertoires may reflect thyroid immune responses.

The CDR1 and CDR2 encoded by the germline V gene are SGHTA and FQGNSA. V is trimmed back by 11 bases and J by 3 bases, and the junction contains 26 bases that no gene match accounts for. The CDR3 goes from the cysteine to the phenylalanine over 19 residues. Only the CDR3 portion is preserved as DNA: 57 bases, with reading frame beginning at the first base. Amplification of TCR beta CDR3 regions was carried out from RNA transcripts. A first-round RT-PCR of the TCR CDR3 used the HTBI primer set with the Qiagen OneStep RT-PCR kit. Libraries were constructed in a second round of multiplex PCR, after which size selection and purification were performed. Libraries were sequenced paired-end with 100 bp reads on an Illumina HiSeq2000. The study's own analysis went as follows. SOAPnuke was used to process the raw data, with reads discarded if the reads contained adapters or uncalled bases, had a mean Phred below 15, or lacked an exact constant-primer or identifier match. COPE v1.2.5 was used to merge the high-quality paired reads, and each unique nucleotide sequence was defined as a clonotype. MiTCR v1.1 was used to align the clonotypes against IMGT TRBV, TRBD and TRBJ reference segments. The analysis was restricted to V-J combinations with a frequency above 0.0001, which together covered 99% to 99.2% of the repertoires. A TCS score was defined as the ratio between F50 (clonal expansion) and ExV (chaos), using BLOSUM62-based TCRdist between CDR3 peptides within each V-J. Welch's t-statistics and random forest reduced 450 to 600 V-J features to some 14, which were used in a naive Bayes classifier (R e1071). Clones were called with MiXCR by TCRdb after fastp trimmed the public reads at Q25, and only in-frame beta chains were retained. Each entry is one CDR3 protein sequence, shown with its most common DNA and genes. TCRdb, not the authors, supplied the V and J calls. The sample yields under 750,000 distinct CDR3 sequences; around 20% were counted once. Jointly, the top ten make up about a sixth of the sample.

The hyperthyroidism patients were between 18 and 65 years old and newly diagnosed, with a disease duration of less than 2 months. The study excluded patients with uncontrolled infections, other autoimmune diseases, pregnancy or lactation. Diagnoses were based on clinical symptoms, serum thyroxine and TRAb, thyroid ultrasound and orbital computed tomography. Blood from progressor patients was drawn when they were first diagnosed with hyperthyroidism, before any ophthalmopathy symptoms appeared. PBMCs were separated from under 12 ml of fresh peripheral blood using Ficoll-Paque density gradient centrifugation. Progressor patients were defined as those initially diagnosed with Graves' hyperthyroidism in whom ophthalmopathy developed during follow-up. Total RNA was extracted using Trizol reagent, and RNA quality was assessed on an Agilent 2100 Bioanalyzer. To note about this clonotype: Its recognized antigen is unknown. No per-base quality is available; no much larger clone lies one base away.

The sequence was collected from a woman in her fifties or sixties with Graves' hyperthyroidism that later progressed to Graves' ophthalmopathy. Sequencing was carried out using blood. The rearrangement joined TRBV7-2 to TRBJ2-3; 7 nucleotides in the junction match TRBD2. The DNA sequence is as follows: TGTGCCGCTCACCCCTCAGAGATGGCGGGGGATTTCTCAACAGATACGCAGTATTTT. This gives the protein CAAHPSEMAGDFSTDTQYF.